The 12 T cell receptor beta chains in this list originate from one sample, sequenced in a study of cytomegalovirus exposure and HLA in healthy donors (TCRdb year 2017). Library prep was done by the immunoSEQ multiplex PCR assay. The multiplex PCR relied on a mix of 60 forward primers for TCR Vbeta segments and 13 reverse primers for TCR Jbeta segments. TCRdb took this table from immuneACCESS and kept in-frame rearrangements with V and J called. Such tables lack part of the clones; where checked against another copy, unresolved V genes explain under half of the gap, and the rest is unexplained. For this sample there are about 130,000 clones; around 78% appear just once. Of the sample, more than 3% is held by the ten largest clones. Sequences were obtained from PBMCs. Receptor source: a man aged 35 to 55 in good health and CMV-seronegative.

The rearrangement joins TRBV6-5 to TRBJ2-5; D might be TRBD1 (6 bases). V was trimmed by 2 bases and J by 3 bases, leaving 13 bases between them. This CDR3 has 15 residues. The germline V gene encodes CDR1 MNHEY and CDR2 SVGAGI. Here the CDR3 DNA reads TGTGCCAGCAGTTACCGTTGGACAGCAGAAGAGACCCAGTACTTC. Its translation is CASSYRWTAEETQYF.

CDR3 DNA sequence: TGCGCCAGCAGCCAGAGGGAAAGGGCAGGAGAGACCCAGTACTTC. Protein: CASSQRERAGETQYF. This chain joins TRBV4-1 and TRBJ2-5, with D perhaps TRBD2 (5 bases). Trimming stripped 3 bases from V and 4 bases from J, with 15 bases between. Looked up from germline, CDR1 is MGHRA and CDR2 is YSYEKL. This CDR3 region has 15 residues.

This clone was counted only a few times. The rearrangement joins TRBV5-1 to TRBJ1-1, with TRBD1 as a possible D gene (6 bases). This CDR3 has 14 residues. V shed 4 bases and J shed 2 bases, with 12 bases lying between them. The germline V gene encodes CDR1 SGHRS and CDR2 YFSETQ. In DNA, the CDR3 is TGCGCCAGCAGCCTACGACAGGAAAACACTGAAGCTTTCTTT. This translates into CASSLRQENTEAFF. The entire variable domain, with the rest obtained from reference TRBV5-1 and TRBJ1-1, is as follows: KAGVTQTPRYLIKTRGQQVTLSCSPISGHRSVSWYQQTPGQGLQFLFEYFSETQRNKGNFPGRFSGRQFSNSRSEMNVSTLELGDSALYLCASSLRQENTEAFFGQGTRLTVV.

The rearrangement uses TRBV2 and TRBJ2-5; D is undetermined. The ends were cut back, 8 bases at V and 5 bases at J, with 15 bases in the middle. Germline CDR1 and CDR2: SNHLY and FYNNEI. The CDR3 is made up of 13 amino acids. The DNA for the CDR3 is TGTGCCAGCGGTTCAGGCGTGTCCGAGACCCAGTACTTC. This codes for CASGSGVSETQYF.

The chain joins TRBV7-2 to TRBJ2-7, with D perhaps matching TRBD2 (6 bases). The germline V gene encodes CDR1 SGHTA and CDR2 FQGNSA. V lost 0 bases and J 2 bases, leaving 8 bases between the germline ends. CDR3 length equals 14 residues. CDR3 in DNA: TGTGCCAGCAGCTTAGCGGGGGGAACCTACGAGCAGTACTTC. This gives the protein CASSLAGGTYEQYF.

The chain couples TRBV11-2 to TRBJ2-3, with a weak D call TRBD1 (6 bases). Trimming stripped 4 bases from V and 0 bases from J, with 11 bases between. The CDR3 has 15 amino acids. CDR1 and CDR2 from the germline V gene are SGHAT and FQNNGV. The CDR3 sequence: CASSSRTDSTDTQYF. For the CDR3, the DNA is TGTGCCAGCAGCTCAAGGACAGATAGCACAGATACGCAGTATTTT.

The chain employs TRBV15 and TRBJ2-7; D may be TRBD2 (6 bases). Trimming removed 0 bases from V and 2 bases from J, with 11 bases in between. Germline CDR1 reads LNHNV; CDR2 reads YYDKDF (reference sequence). This CDR3 has 15 amino acids. This CDR3 is CATSRDRRVTYEQYF. CDR3 bases: TGTGCCACCAGCAGAGATCGGAGGGTAACCTACGAGCAGTACTTC.

The V call is TRBV4-2, the J call TRBJ1-2; tentatively, D is TRBD1 (6 bases). Germline V CDR1 and CDR2: LGHNA, YNFKEQ. V was pared by 3 bases and J by 5 bases, with 13 bases between. The CDR3 totals 14 residues. The CDR3 here is CASSQRVTGYGYTF. As DNA, the CDR3 is TGTGCCAGCAGCCAGAGGGTAACAGGGTATGGCTACACCTTC.

The genes are TRBV9 and TRBJ2-1; 7 nucleotides align to TRBD1. The CDR3 has 15 residues. V lost 0 bases, J lost 9 bases, and 9 bases stayed unmatched. Germline loops: CDR1 SGDLS, CDR2 YYNGEE. In DNA form, the CDR3 reads TGTGCCAGCAGCGTAGCTACTGGGGCAGGGGGTGAGCAGTTCTTC. Its protein product is CASSVATGAGGEQFF.

This chain joins TRBV7-2 and TRBJ2-1; 7 nucleotides line up with TRBD1. The CDR3 loop spans 14 amino acids. Germline loops: CDR1 SGHTA, CDR2 FQGNSA. The V segment lost 1 base and the J segment 10 bases; nucleotides outside the gene matches: 7. The chain's CDR3 is CASSLETTGNEQFF. CDR3 nucleotides: TGTGCCAGCAGCTTAGAGACGACAGGGAACGAGCAGTTCTTC.

The V and J genes are TRBV5-1 and TRBJ1-3; D is ambiguous. CDR3 size: 16 residues. The V gene's germline CDR1 is SGHRS and CDR2 YFSETQ. V lost 4 bases to trimming and J lost 2 bases, with 16 bases between them. DNA for the CDR3: TGCGCCAGCAGCCCGGGAGCCAGCGGGGCTGGAAACACCATATATTTT. Translation gives CASSPGASGAGNTIYF. The variable domain in full, with the rest retrieved from reference TRBV5-1 and TRBJ1-3, is KAGVTQTPRYLIKTRGQQVTLSCSPISGHRSVSWYQQTPGQGLQFLFEYFSETQRNKGNFPGRFSGRQFSNSRSEMNVSTLELGDSALYLCASSPGASGAGNTIYFGEGSWLTVV.

This chain uses TRBV25-1 with TRBJ2-7; D might be TRBD2 (6 bases). The CDR3 is 14 amino acids. Deletions cut 4 bases from V and 6 bases from J, with 16 bases between. Germline V gene data show CDR1 as MGHDK and CDR2 as SYGVNS. The CDR3 region has the DNA TGTGCCAGCAGTGGCCGGGGGAGACTTAGCGAGCAGTACTTC. It translates to CASSGRGRLSEQYF.